These 11 T cell receptor beta chains came from one sample sequenced in a study of T cells in Graves' hyperthyroidism and ophthalmopathy. Amplified regions were TCR beta CDR3 sequences from RNA transcripts. The study used the HTBI primer set for a first-round RT-PCR of the TCR CDR3. From the multiplex PCR reads, TCRdb called clonotypes with MiXCR, one entry per CDR3 protein. Among a few hundred thousand distinct CDR3 sequences listed, approximately 17% were seen once. Sequenced input: blood. Source of these receptors: a man aged 18 to 30 with Graves' ophthalmopathy.

The chain has TRBV20-1 and TRBJ2-1, with 15 bases lining up with TRBD2. J lost 9 bases, V lost 7 bases, and 10 bases had no gene match. Germline CDR1 DFQATT, CDR2 SNEGSKA (reference sequence). The CDR3 extends over 15 amino acids. The CDR3 spells CSVTGTSGGRGEQFF. The CDR3 nucleotides are TGCAGTGTTACCGGGACTAGCGGGGGGCGGGGTGAGCAGTTCTTC.

This clonotype was recorded at least ten times. The V gene is TRBV6-1, the J gene TRBJ2-2; TRBD1 or TRBD2 may be the D gene (5 bases each). Germline loops: CDR1 MNHNS, CDR2 SASEGT. The CDR3 is made up of 14 amino acids. Trimming pared 6 bases from V and 1 base from J, leaving 9 bases between. CDR3 sequence reads: CASRIGGNTGELFF. DNA of the CDR3: TGTGCCAGCAGGATTGGGGGGAACACCGGGGAGCTGTTTTTT.

This clonotype was seen more than once but under ten times. J is TRBJ1-1 and V is TRBV19; D is ambiguous. The CDR3 runs to 14 residues. Germline V gene data show CDR1 as LNHDA and CDR2 as SQIVND (reference sequence). V was clipped by 0 bases and J by 4 bases, with 9 bases between them. CDR3 protein: CASSIDFYGTEAFF. The CDR3 DNA sequence: TGTGCCAGTAGTATAGATTTCTACGGCACTGAAGCTTTCTTT.

This clonotype was found many times. V is TRBV6-1 and J is TRBJ1-1; D remains unclear. Looked up from germline, CDR1 is MNHNS and CDR2 is SASEGT. There are 16 residues in the CDR3. V lost 7 bases, J lost 4 bases, and 22 bases lay in between. CDR3 nucleotides: TGTGCCAGCACCCCATTGGGAGGGTCTGAGAGCACTGAAGCTTTCTTT. Amino acid sequence: CASTPLGGSESTEAFF.

The CDR3 loop reads CATSKYAMNTEAFF. The CDR3 bases are TGTGCCACCAGCAAATACGCCATGAACACTGAAGCTTTCTTT. The rearrangement links TRBV15 to TRBJ1-1; D gene ambiguous. The CDR3 length is 14 residues. Trimming pared 4 bases from V and 0 bases from J, leaving 9 bases between. Per the germline V gene, CDR1 is LNHNV and CDR2 is YYDKDF (reference sequence).

Ten or more counts support this clonotype. V gene TRBV11-2 combines with J gene TRBJ2-1; D is possibly TRBD1 or TRBD2 (6 bases each). The V gene's germline CDR1 is SGHAT and CDR2 FQNNGV. The CDR3 runs 16 residues. V was trimmed by 1 base and J by 6 bases, leaving 16 bases between them. The CDR3 DNA sequence: TGTGCCAGCAGCTTAGTATTCGGGGGCGGCCTCAATGAGCAGTTCTTC. This translates into CASSLVFGGGLNEQFF.

Many counts were recorded for this clonotype. The rearrangement uses TRBV6-2 or TRBV6-3 and TRBJ1-5; 8 nucleotides match TRBD1. The germline V gene encodes CDR1 MNHEY and CDR2 SVGEGT. After removal of 0 bases from V and 1 base from J, the junction contained 8 bases not matched to a gene. The CDR3 covers 18 residues. CDR3 sequence reads: CASSYSRQGARSNQPQHF. DNA for the CDR3: TGTGCCAGCAGTTACTCACGTCAGGGGGCGCGGAGCAATCAGCCCCAGCATTTT.

In its sample, this clonotype was seen many times. The gene calls are TRBV28 and TRBJ2-2; D is possibly TRBD1 or TRBD2 (5 bases each). The V end was cut by 6 bases, the J end by 4 bases, with 21 bases between. The CDR3 has 17 residues. The germline CDR1 and CDR2 sequences are MDHEN and SYDVKM. The CDR3 nucleotides are TGTGCCAGCAGATCGCCGGGGCTCGGGGCGGTCACCGGGGAGCTGTTTTTT. This sequence encodes CASRSPGLGAVTGELFF. The full variable domain, with the rest looked up from reference TRBV28 and TRBJ2-2, is DVKVTQSSRYLVKRTGEKVFLECVQDMDHENMFWYRQDPGLGLRLIYFSYDVKMKEKGDIPEGYSVSREKKERFSLILESASTNQTSMYLCASRSPGLGAVTGELFFGEGSRLTVL.

V is TRBV6-9 and J is TRBJ2-7; D possibly corresponds to TRBD2 (6 bases). The CDR3 consists of 15 residues. Deletions cut 6 bases from V and 2 bases from J, with 17 bases between. The germline V gene encodes CDR1 MNHGY and CDR2 SVAAGI. CDR3 loop: CASRLAAAPPYEQYF. The CDR3 region has the DNA TGTGCCAGCAGATTAGCGGCTGCGCCCCCCTACGAGCAGTACTTC.

This chain links TRBV20-1 with TRBJ1-1; 8 nucleotides agree with TRBD1. Germline-derived CDR1 and CDR2 are DFQATT and SNEGSKA (reference sequence). The V and J ends lost 6 bases and 4 bases, in that order; junction bases with no gene match: 7. The CDR3 has 13 amino acids. The CDR3 DNA reads TGCAGTGCCCTCAGGGGGCCCGGCACTGAAGCTTTCTTT. It is translated as CSALRGPGTEAFF.

This rearrangement joins TRBV11-2 to TRBJ1-1; the match to TRBD1 covers 9 bases. This CDR3 has 15 amino acids. Germline V CDR1 and CDR2: SGHAT, FQNNGV. V dropped 4 bases and J dropped 7; count of bases not matched to a gene: 10. The CDR3 sequence is CASSSPRYRGLEAFF. CDR3 coding DNA: TGTGCCAGCAGCTCCCCCCGGTACAGGGGGCTTGAAGCTTTCTTT.